These 26 T cell receptor beta chains were sequenced from one sample in a study of T-cell reconstitution after alpha-beta-depleted transplantation in children. Preparation of the TCRbeta library used unique molecular identifiers. One entry per CDR3 protein results from TCRdb running MiXCR on the PCR reads. The sample holds 250,000 to 350,000 distinct CDR3 sequences, approximately 9.6% seen once. Here the sequenced sample was PBMCs from the stem cell graft donor, taken from the stem cell graft. The receptors were gathered from a human donor who donated a stem cell graft to a child with SCID.

This rearrangement joins TRBV6-5 to TRBJ2-3, with 11 bases fitting TRBD2. Per germline, CDR1 MNHEY and CDR2 SVGAGI. The CDR3 is 16 amino acids. The ends lost 6 bases at V and 6 bases at J; junction bases unmatched: 11. CDR3 bases: TGTGCCAGCAGATATAGCGGGGGGGCCGGTTCCGATACGCAGTATTTT. Translated, it gives CASRYSGGAGSDTQYF.

The chain links TRBV5-5 to TRBJ2-3; D may be TRBD2 (6 bases). The germline V gene encodes CDR1 SGHKS and CDR2 YYEKEE (reference sequence). V gave up 4 bases and J gave up 0 bases, with 12 bases separating them. This CDR3 contains 15 residues. The CDR3: CASSPWGTSTDTQYF. CDR3 DNA sequence: TGTGCCAGCAGCCCGTGGGGGACTAGCACAGATACGCAGTATTTT.

This clonotype was counted between two and nine times. The V call is TRBV5-1, the J call TRBJ2-3; 12 bases map to TRBD2. Germline-derived CDR1 and CDR2 are SGHRS and YFSETQ. V was pared by 4 bases and J by 5 bases, with 8 bases of the junction left unmatched. This CDR3 region has 16 residues. The CDR3 sequence is CASSLGLAGMGDTQYF. As DNA, the CDR3 is TGCGCCAGCAGCCTCGGACTAGCGGGGATGGGAGATACGCAGTATTTT.

This clonotype occurred a few times. V is TRBV6-5 and J is TRBJ2-7; 11 nucleotides line up with TRBD1. V shed 0 bases and J 7 bases; nucleotides not matched to a gene: 5. The CDR3 is made up of 15 amino acids. Germline assignment: CDR1 MNHEY and CDR2 SVGAGI. CDR3 sequence (DNA): TGTGCCAGCAGTTACTCTGGACAGGGGGCCTTTGAGCAGTACTTC. This encodes CASSYSGQGAFEQYF.

This clonotype was counted at least ten times. The chain recombines TRBV7-2 with TRBJ2-3; the match to TRBD2 covers 9 bases. Per the germline V gene, CDR1 is SGHTA and CDR2 is FQGNSA. With V trimmed by 6 bases and J by 2 bases, 6 bases remained unmatched. The CDR3 is made up of 15 amino acids. The CDR3 region is CASRPSGEFTDTQYF. The CDR3 DNA sequence: TGTGCCAGCAGGCCTAGCGGGGAATTCACAGATACGCAGTATTTT.

The chain employs TRBV7-8 and TRBJ1-1; TRBD1 agrees at 8 bases. Germline CDR1 is SGHVS and CDR2 is FQNEAQ. The J segment lost 1 base and the V segment lost 2 bases, leaving 3 bases of the junction unmatched. The CDR3 totals 15 residues. As DNA, the CDR3 is TGTGCCAGCAGCTTACAAGGACAGGGGAACACTGAAGCTTTCTTT. Encoded protein: CASSLQGQGNTEAFF.

This clonotype appeared a few times. This chain uses TRBV25-1 with TRBJ2-5; TRBD2 might be the D (6 bases). The V gene lost 4 bases and the J gene lost 2 bases, with 14 bases spanning the gap. The CDR3 covers 15 residues. Per the germline V gene, CDR1 is MGHDK and CDR2 is SYGVNS. The CDR3 here is CASSATGEKQETQYF. The CDR3 coding sequence is TGTGCCAGCAGTGCTACGGGGGAGAAACAAGAGACCCAGTACTTC. Full variable domain (rest looked up from reference TRBV25-1 and TRBJ2-5): EADIYQTPRYLVIGTGKKITLECSQTMGHDKMYWYQQDPGMELHLIHYSYGVNSTEKGDLSSESTVSRIRTEHFPLTLESARPSHTSQYLCASSATGEKQETQYFGPGTRLLVL.

This clonotype has just a few counts. The chain recombines TRBV3-1 with TRBJ1-2; D gene ambiguous. The CDR3 sequence is 13 residues long. Looked up from germline, CDR1 is LGHDT and CDR2 is YNNKEL (reference sequence). Trimming took off 0 bases at V and 7 bases at J, with 9 bases between the two ends. This chain's CDR3 is CASSQDYLPGYTF. CDR3 DNA: TGTGCCAGCAGCCAAGATTATCTACCTGGCTACACCTTC.

The gene calls are TRBV6-2 or TRBV6-3 and TRBJ2-7, with TRBD2 as a possible D gene (6 bases). Germline V gene data show CDR1 as MNHEY and CDR2 as SVGEGT. This CDR3 is built from 14 residues. The germline V and J ends were trimmed by 2 bases and 6 bases, with 14 bases remaining between them. CDR3 bases: TGTGCCAGCAGTTACCGCAGACTAGGGCTCGAGCAGTACTTC. This codes for CASSYRRLGLEQYF.

This CDR3 is CASSQDGEKLFF. CDR3 nucleotides: TGCGCCAGCAGCCAGGACGGCGAAAAACTGTTTTTT. The chain combines TRBV4-1 with TRBJ1-4, with D hard to call. The V end was cut by 3 bases, the J end by 8 bases, with 7 bases between. The germline gives CDR1 MGHRA, CDR2 YSYEKL. This CDR3 is built from 12 residues.

This chain connects TRBV7-9 to TRBJ1-6; a weak D match, TRBD1 (5 bases). The V end lost 5 bases, the J end lost 7 bases, and 15 bases lay between the germline ends. This CDR3 spans 15 amino acids. Germline V gene data show CDR1 as SEHNR and CDR2 as FQNEAQ (reference sequence). The CDR3 is CASSTDMGKNSPLHF. Written as DNA, the CDR3 is TGTGCCAGCAGCACGGACATGGGGAAGAATTCACCCCTCCACTTT.

The chain carries TRBV25-1 and TRBJ1-5; D is unresolved. There are 14 residues in the CDR3. The V end lost 3 bases, the J end lost 1 base, and 7 bases lay between the germline ends. Germline V gene lookup returns CDR1 MGHDK and CDR2 SYGVNS. The CDR3 here is CASSEFGSNQPQHF. As DNA, the CDR3 is TGTGCCAGCAGTGAGTTCGGAAGCAATCAGCCCCAGCATTTT.

V usage is TRBV10-3 and J usage is TRBJ2-5, with a tentative D call TRBD1 (5 bases). CDR1 is ENHRY and CDR2 is SYGVKD in the germline V gene. Trimming shortened V by 6 bases and J by 2 bases, and 10 bases separated the two germline ends. The CDR3 is made up of 13 amino acids. The DNA of the CDR3 is TGTGCCATCAGCGCAGGGTTACAAGAGACCCAGTACTTC. Protein sequence: CAISAGLQETQYF.

This clonotype was observed at least ten times. The genes are TRBV3-1 and TRBJ2-7; D not resolved. Trimming took 3 bases from V and 1 from J, leaving 13 bases between them. The CDR3 length is 15 residues. Germline-derived CDR1 and CDR2 are LGHDT and YNNKEL (reference sequence). The CDR3 coding sequence is TGTGCCAGCAGCCATCAAACTGGGATTTCCTACGAGCAGTACTTC. It yields the protein CASSHQTGISYEQYF.

This clonotype was observed a handful of times. This chain links TRBV6-2 or TRBV6-3 with TRBJ2-3, with D perhaps matching TRBD1 or TRBD2 (6 bases each). Trimming stripped 6 bases from V and 4 bases from J, with 14 bases between. CDR3 length: 14 amino acids. Germline CDR1 MNHEY, CDR2 SVGEGT. The CDR3: CASRPSGAPDTQYF. The CDR3 nucleotides are TGTGCCAGCAGACCATCGGGGGCCCCAGATACGCAGTATTTT.

The chain joins TRBV10-3 to TRBJ2-2; TRBD1 matches at 7 bases. Germline lookup yields CDR1 ENHRY and CDR2 SYGVKD. Germline trimming cut 4 bases from V and 0 bases from J; bases unmatched to any gene: 2. This CDR3 spans 15 amino acids. DNA for the CDR3: TGTGCCATCAGTGGACAGGGAACGAACACCGGGGAGCTGTTTTTT. Encoded protein: CAISGQGTNTGELFF.

The table lists this clonotype with many counts. J is TRBJ2-3 and V is TRBV2; 7 positions match TRBD1. CDR3 length: 14 residues. Per the germline V gene, CDR1 is SNHLY and CDR2 is FYNNEI. Trimming took 7 bases from V and 1 from J; bases not matched to a gene: 5. The CDR3 here is CASIRQGRTDTQYF. Written as DNA, the CDR3 is TGTGCCAGCATCCGACAGGGTCGCACAGATACGCAGTATTTT.

At least ten counts were recorded for this clonotype. The chain is built from TRBV10-3 and TRBJ2-7; TRBD1 is a possible D gene (6 bases). CDR1 and CDR2 from the germline V gene are ENHRY and SYGVKD. V was cut by 0 bases and J by 6 bases, with 6 bases left in between. The CDR3 consists of 12 residues. The CDR3 sequence is CAISESDSEQYF. Written as DNA, the CDR3 is TGTGCCATCAGTGAGTCGGACAGCGAGCAGTACTTC.

This clonotype was seen more than once but under ten times. The chain recombines TRBV20-1 with TRBJ2-1; TRBD2 aligns across 7 bases. The CDR3 runs to 14 residues. Germline V CDR1 and CDR2: DFQATT, SNEGSKA (reference sequence). The CDR3 reads CAGSPAGKRSEQFF. For the CDR3, the DNA is TGCGCAGGTAGTCCAGCGGGGAAAAGAAGTGAGCAGTTCTTC.

This clonotype was picked up many times. The chain carries TRBV27 and TRBJ2-2; weak D call: TRBD1 (6 bases). The CDR3 is 15 amino acids. Germline loops: CDR1 MNHEY, CDR2 SMNVEV (reference sequence). V lost 5 bases, J lost 6 bases, and 16 bases lay in between. The CDR3 sequence is CASSTKDSNPGELFF. For the CDR3, the DNA is TGTGCCAGCAGTACTAAGGACAGTAACCCCGGGGAGCTGTTTTTT.

A few counts support this clonotype. CDR3 sequence: CSAPGFRTDTQYF. Written as DNA, the CDR3 is TGCAGTGCTCCCGGGTTCCGCACAGATACGCAGTATTTT. The rearrangement joins TRBV20-1 to TRBJ2-3; D gene ambiguous. Trimming removed 5 bases at V and 1 base at J, with 10 bases between. The CDR3 runs to 13 residues. The germline V gene encodes CDR1 DFQATT and CDR2 SNEGSKA (reference sequence).

V usage is TRBV7-9 and J usage is TRBJ2-2; 7 nucleotides match TRBD2. This CDR3 has 15 residues. Germline V CDR1 and CDR2: SEHNR, FQNEAQ (reference sequence). The V and J ends lost 3 bases and 7 bases, in that order; junction bases with no gene match: 8. In DNA, the CDR3 is TGTGCCAGCAGCTTGAGCGGGGTGAAGGACGGGGAGCTGTTTTTT. This gives the protein CASSLSGVKDGELFF.

The table lists this clonotype with a few counts. The chain recombines TRBV5-6 with TRBJ2-2; D unclear. The CDR3 length is 14 residues. V was shortened by 4 bases and J by 1 base, with 8 bases between the two germline ends. Per the germline V gene, CDR1 is SGHDT and CDR2 is YYEEEE. The CDR3 DNA reads as TGTGCCAGCAGCCCGTACGGGAACACCGGGGAGCTGTTTTTT. This translates into CASSPYGNTGELFF.

This clonotype has a handful of counts. The CDR3 sequence: CASSRLGDEQFF. CDR3 DNA: TGTGCCAGCAGCCGACTAGGGGACGAGCAGTTCTTC. The chain employs TRBV7-9 and TRBJ2-1; the D gene is possibly TRBD2 (6 bases). In germline, CDR1 is SEHNR, CDR2 FQNEAQ (reference sequence). This CDR3 has 12 amino acids. Between the trimmed V and J ends, which lost 5 bases and 10 bases, there was a span of 12 bases.

The V call is TRBV5-5, the J call TRBJ1-5; 10 positions agree with TRBD1. The germline gives CDR1 SGHKS, CDR2 YYEKEE (reference sequence). Losses at the gene ends were 5 bases for V and 4 bases for J; bases not matched to a gene: 6. The CDR3 consists of 15 residues. The CDR3 here is CASSLPGQGNQPQHF. CDR3 DNA sequence: TGTGCCAGCAGTCTTCCGGGACAGGGGAATCAGCCCCAGCATTTT.

This clonotype showed up many times. V usage is TRBV7-8 and J usage is TRBJ1-1; 9 bases are a match to TRBD1. The germline V gene has CDR1 SGHVS and CDR2 FQNEAQ. The junction had 2 bases not matched to a gene; V was cut back by 5 bases and J by 1 base. The CDR3 length is 14 residues. Here the CDR3 reads CASSLTGGNTEAFF. Here the CDR3 DNA reads TGTGCCAGCAGCCTGACAGGGGGGAACACTGAAGCTTTCTTT.